The 23 T cell receptor beta chains below were found in one sample sequenced in a study of glioma-infiltrating T cells after dendritic cell vaccination listed by TCRdb under 2016. Library preparation used the immunoSEQ multiplex PCR assay. This is the immuneACCESS table as TCRdb keeps it, with only in-frame sequences that have V and J called. A part of the clones is gone; compared with another copy, unresolved V genes explain less than half, and the rest is unexplained. The sample table contains about 73,000 clones; only one count was recorded for around 80% of them. Around 2.3% of the sample is taken by the ten largest. The sample here was blood, taken before dendritic cell vaccination. The receptors stem from a human donor with glioblastoma.

This chain links TRBV19 with TRBJ1-1; tentatively, D is TRBD1 (6 bases). Germline CDR1 reads LNHDA; CDR2 reads SQIVND (reference sequence). V lost 1 base, J lost 4 bases, and 7 bases lay in between. CDR3 size: 13 residues. The CDR3 protein is CASSIARGTEAFF. The DNA of the CDR3 is TGTGCCAGTAGTATAGCCAGGGGCACTGAAGCTTTCTTT.

The chain couples TRBV6-5 to TRBJ2-5, with 12 bases matching TRBD2. Germline-derived CDR1 and CDR2 are MNHEY and SVGAGI. V lost 0 bases and J lost 4; bases outside the gene matches: 3. There are 16 residues in the CDR3. CDR3 protein: CASSYSLAGGGETQYF. Written as DNA, the CDR3 is TGTGCCAGCAGTTACTCACTAGCGGGAGGAGGAGAGACCCAGTACTTC.

The chain is built from TRBV5-4 and TRBJ2-1; 12 bases match TRBD2. The trim removed 3 bases at V and 6 bases at J, leaving 7 bases unmatched. The CDR3 contains 16 residues. Looked up from germline, CDR1 is SGHNT and CDR2 is YYREEE (reference sequence). The CDR3 DNA sequence: TGTGCCAGCAGCTCAGCTAGCGGGAGGGTTATCAATGAGCAGTTCTTC. Protein: CASSSASGRVINEQFF.

The chain joins TRBV6-6 to TRBJ1-6, with 9 bases lining up with TRBD1. The CDR3 runs 15 residues. The V gene's germline CDR1 is MNHNY and CDR2 SVGAGI (reference sequence). V lost 2 bases and J lost 5; bases outside the gene matches: 1. The CDR3 DNA is TGTGCCAGCAGTTACAGGACAGGGGATAATTCACCCCTCCACTTT. Amino acid sequence: CASSYRTGDNSPLHF.

This chain joins TRBV10-3 and TRBJ1-3, with 8 bases matching TRBD1. Germline CDR1 and CDR2: ENHRY and SYGVKD. Germline trimming cut 4 bases from V and 7 bases from J; bases unmatched to any gene: 6. This CDR3 has 14 amino acids. The CDR3 reads CAISAPGGANTIYF. The CDR3 nucleotides are TGTGCCATCAGTGCCCCAGGGGGCGCGAACACCATATATTTT.

The rearrangement links TRBV11-2 to TRBJ1-6; 7 bases line up with TRBD1. With V trimmed by 7 bases and J by 7 bases, 13 bases remained unmatched. The germline V gene has CDR1 SGHAT and CDR2 FQNNGV. The CDR3 has 16 residues. CDR3 nucleotides: TGTGCCAGCACCGGGACAGCCGGTAAGGGGAATTCACCCCTCCACTTT. Translating gives CASTGTAGKGNSPLHF.

This clone was seen many times. This chain uses TRBV7-3 with TRBJ2-1; no clear D gene. The V end was cut by 5 bases, the J end by 9 bases, with 11 bases between. Germline V gene sequence: CDR1 SGHTA, CDR2 FQGTGA. This CDR3 is 12 amino acids long. CDR3 residues: CASSLITGEQFF. In DNA form, the CDR3 reads TGTGCCAGCAGCCTCATTACGGGTGAGCAGTTCTTC.

V usage is TRBV5-6 and J usage is TRBJ1-5; D uncertain. CDR1 is SGHDT and CDR2 is YYEEEE in the germline V gene. V gave up 0 bases and J gave up 0 bases, with 7 bases separating them. The CDR3 loop spans 15 amino acids. CDR3 bases: TGTGCCAGCAGCTTGGGTCCCCATAGCAATCAGCCCCAGCATTTT. Translation: CASSLGPHSNQPQHF.

This clone was picked up a small number of times. J is TRBJ1-2 and V is TRBV19; D may be TRBD1 (5 bases). Trimming removed 8 bases at V and 8 bases at J, with 12 bases between. The CDR3 spans 11 residues. The germline V gene has CDR1 LNHDA and CDR2 SQIVND (reference sequence). CDR3 sequence reads: CASFQGWGYTF. DNA for the CDR3: TGTGCCAGTTTTCAGGGTTGGGGCTACACCTTC.

This chain links TRBV21-1 with TRBJ2-7; the D segment call TRBD2 is taken from the table without a DNA check. TRBV21-1 constitutes a pseudogene. CDR3 length: 16 residues. The CDR3 sequence is CASSPRGGKYSYEQYF. The CDR3 DNA reads TGTGCCAGCAGCCCTAGGGGGGGCAAATACTCCTACGAGCAGTACTTC.

This chain uses TRBV9 with TRBJ2-5; the D gene is possibly TRBD1 (6 bases). The CDR3 has 14 residues. Per germline, CDR1 SGDLS and CDR2 YYNGEE. V dropped 0 bases and J dropped 2 bases, with 8 bases sitting between them. CDR3 nucleotides: TGTGCCAGCAGCGTAGGAGGACAGCAAGAGACCCAGTACTTC. This encodes CASSVGGQQETQYF.

V and J are TRBV27 and TRBJ2-1; tentative D call: TRBD2 (6 bases). The CDR3 sequence is 17 residues long. From germline, CDR1 is MNHEY and CDR2 SMNVEV (reference sequence). Trimming shortened V by 5 bases and J by 6 bases, and 23 bases separated the two germline ends. The CDR3 DNA reads as TGTGCCAGCAGTCTCCGACTCGGGACTCAGCGCGTCAATGAGCAGTTCTTC. It encodes CASSLRLGTQRVNEQFF.

A single count supports this clone. J is TRBJ2-1 and V is TRBV6-4; perhaps TRBD1 as D (6 bases). The ends were cut back, 4 bases at V and 4 bases at J, with 8 bases in the middle. The CDR3 spans 13 residues. Germline CDR1 reads MRHNA; CDR2 reads SNTAGT. The CDR3 sequence: CASSGDTYNEQFF. The CDR3 nucleotides read TGTGCCAGCAGTGGGGACACATACAATGAGCAGTTCTTC.

This chain connects TRBV19 to TRBJ2-7; 7 nucleotides line up with TRBD1. The J segment lost 6 bases and the V segment lost 6 bases, leaving 8 bases of the junction unmatched. Germline-derived CDR1 and CDR2 are LNHDA and SQIVND (reference sequence). The CDR3 extends over 13 amino acids. CDR3 sequence: CASSTSGTAEQYF. The CDR3 bases are TGTGCCAGTAGCACTTCCGGGACAGCCGAGCAGTACTTC.

The chain couples TRBV6-5 to TRBJ1-1; TRBD1 agrees at 7 bases. Germline values: CDR1 MNHEY, CDR2 SVGAGI. Trimming took 4 bases from V and 4 from J; bases not matched to a gene: 6. CDR3 length: 14 amino acids. This CDR3 reads CASSLTGVGTEAFF. DNA for the CDR3: TGTGCCAGCAGTTTAACAGGGGTGGGCACTGAAGCTTTCTTT.

This clone is labeled medium-sized. V and J are TRBV2 and TRBJ1-1, with TRBD1 identical over 10 bases. Germline V gene sequence: CDR1 SNHLY, CDR2 FYNNEI. The CDR3 totals 15 residues. V lost 5 bases to trimming and J lost 5 bases; unmatched junction nucleotides: 8. CDR3 protein: CASSLGRDRGTEAFF. DNA for the CDR3: TGTGCCAGCAGTCTGGGTCGGGACAGGGGTACTGAAGCTTTCTTT.

The rearrangement uses TRBV27 and TRBJ1-5; D is uncertain. V lost 7 bases to trimming and J lost 5 bases, with 15 bases between them. The CDR3 covers 14 residues. Germline CDR1 MNHEY, CDR2 SMNVEV (reference sequence). This chain's CDR3 is CASKSTNGDQPQHF. CDR3 in DNA: TGTGCCAGCAAATCGACTAACGGCGATCAGCCCCAGCATTTT.

This clone has just one count. The chain uses TRBV29-1 and TRBJ2-3; D possibly corresponds to TRBD2 (5 bases). Germline lookup yields CDR1 SQVTM and CDR2 ANQGSEA. The CDR3 consists of 13 residues. The V and J ends lost 4 bases and 4 bases respectively, with 12 bases between them. In nucleotides, the CDR3 is TGCAGCGTTGTGGGGAACGGGGCAGATACGCAGTATTTT. Protein sequence: CSVVGNGADTQYF.

This clone was observed once. The chain has TRBV5-1 and TRBJ2-1, with TRBD2 matching over 11 bases. Germline V gives CDR1 SGHRS, CDR2 YFSETQ. After removal of 4 bases from V and 3 bases from J, the junction contained 3 bases not matched to a gene. CDR3 size: 15 residues. CDR3 residues: CASSPTSGIYNEQFF. CDR3 nucleotide sequence: TGCGCCAGCAGCCCGACTAGCGGGATCTACAATGAGCAGTTCTTC. The whole variable domain, remainder taken from reference TRBV5-1 and TRBJ2-1, is KAGVTQTPRYLIKTRGQQVTLSCSPISGHRSVSWYQQTPGQGLQFLFEYFSETQRNKGNFPGRFSGRQFSNSRSEMNVSTLELGDSALYLCASSPTSGIYNEQFFGPGTRLTVL.

V is TRBV6-4 and J is TRBJ2-1, with 13 bases fitting TRBD2. Losses at the gene ends were 5 bases for V and 9 bases for J; bases not matched to a gene: 10. Germline V gives CDR1 MRHNA, CDR2 SNTAGT. This CDR3 region has 16 residues. This CDR3 reads CASSNGWTSGRGEQFF. The CDR3 DNA reads as TGTGCCAGCAGTAACGGTTGGACTAGCGGGAGAGGTGAGCAGTTCTTC.

This chain joins TRBV2 and TRBJ1-2, with a possible D match to TRBD1 (6 bases). Germline lookup yields CDR1 SNHLY and CDR2 FYNNEI. The germline V and J ends were trimmed by 5 bases and 4 bases, with 14 bases remaining between them. CDR3 length: 14 amino acids. DNA of the CDR3: TGTGCCAGCAGTAAAGAGGGGGAAGGCTATGGCTACACCTTC. This sequence encodes CASSKEGEGYGYTF.

The genes are TRBV27 and TRBJ2-3; a possible D gene is TRBD2 (5 bases). Germline CDR1 is MNHEY and CDR2 is SMNVEV (reference sequence). The CDR3 has 17 amino acids. Trimming stripped 6 bases from V and 6 bases from J, with 25 bases between. The CDR3 DNA follows: TGTGCCAGCAGCCTCTCGGGGTGGGGTCCGACGGTCGATACGCAGTATTTT. It yields the protein CASSLSGWGPTVDTQYF.

In its sample, this clone was seen a few times. The chain carries TRBV4-2 and TRBJ1-6; D unclear. The CDR3 has 14 residues. CDR1 and CDR2 (germline): LGHNA, YNFKEQ. Trimming pared 1 base from V and 10 bases from J, leaving 11 bases between. The CDR3 protein is CASSQVGVGSPLHF. The DNA of the CDR3 is TGTGCCAGCAGCCAAGTCGGGGTTGGGTCACCCCTCCACTTT.